This T cell receptor beta chain was identified in a study of brain T cells in children with intractable seizures. Points from the study as a whole: HCMV serostatus was not known, and viral specificity came from CDR3 similarity only.

The assay was immunoSEQ multiplex PCR, and TCRdb's table has in-frame clones only and misses some. Found here are just under 65,000 clones, roughly 95% of them singletons; the top ten hold more than 0.3%. Per the germline V gene, CDR1 is SNHLY and CDR2 is FYNNEI. CDR3 size: 13 residues. V dropped 10 bases and J dropped 4; count of bases not matched to a gene: 8. On this clone: The target antigen is unknown.

Sequencing was limited to surgery cases with top T cell transcript signatures in brain tissue. The sequenced sample was peripheral blood, obtained at surgery. The rearrangement uses TRBV2 and TRBJ1-2; TRBD1 aligns across 8 bases. This TCR came from a boy under three years old with focal cortical dysplasia and intractable seizures. The CDR3 DNA sequence: TGTGCCACCGACACAGGGGGGCTCTATGGCTACACCTTC. It codes for CATDTGGLYGYTF.